This TCR beta chain was captured in a study of T-cell memory formation after mild COVID-19. Study-wide results and caveats: Day 37-peaking second-wave clones had unconfirmed SARS-CoV-2 specificity. Some clones that responded were present in memory (sampled pre-infection), which suggests cross-reactive memory joined.

On this clonotype: Its antigen is unidentified.

Per the germline V gene, CDR1 is SGHTA and CDR2 is FQGNSA. The CDR3 consists of 15 residues. The J segment lost 0 bases and the V segment lost 6 bases, leaving 4 bases of the junction unmatched. MiXCR, applied by TCRdb to the 5' RACE reads, yields one record per CDR3 protein. The data contain about 560,000 distinct CDR3 sequences, roughly 20% of them singletons. The sequence was collected from an adult woman who had mild COVID-19 (a few samples of this study predate the infection). Cell type and time point are not known. Sample: PBMCs or a T cell subset sorted from them (not recorded which). The gene calls are TRBV7-2 and TRBJ2-1; TRBD2 agrees at 8 bases. The CDR3 sequence: CASSLSGVSYNEQFF. The CDR3, as DNA: TGTGCCAGCAGTCTTAGCGGGGTCTCCTACAATGAGCAGTTCTTC.